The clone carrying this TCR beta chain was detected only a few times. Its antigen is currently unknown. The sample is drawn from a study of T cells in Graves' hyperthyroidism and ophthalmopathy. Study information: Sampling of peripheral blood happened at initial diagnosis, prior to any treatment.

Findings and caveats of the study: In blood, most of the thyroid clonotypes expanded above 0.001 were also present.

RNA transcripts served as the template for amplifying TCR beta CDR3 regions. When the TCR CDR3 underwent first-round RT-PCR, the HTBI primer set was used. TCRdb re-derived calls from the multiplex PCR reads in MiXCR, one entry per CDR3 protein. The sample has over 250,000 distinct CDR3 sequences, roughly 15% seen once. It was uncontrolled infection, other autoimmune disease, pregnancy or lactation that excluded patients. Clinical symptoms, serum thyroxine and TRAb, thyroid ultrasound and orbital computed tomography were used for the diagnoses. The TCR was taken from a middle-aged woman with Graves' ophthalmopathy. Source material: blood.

This chain's CDR3 is CASSPPGGPSYNEQFF. In DNA form, the CDR3 reads TGTGCCAGCAGTCCTCCGGGGGGCCCTTCCTACAATGAGCAGTTCTTC. The rearrangement joins TRBV5-4 to TRBJ2-1; the D gene is possibly TRBD2 (7 bases). CDR3 length equals 16 residues. CDR1 is SGHNT and CDR2 is YYREEE in the germline V gene (reference sequence). V was cut by 5 bases and J by 1 base, with 16 bases left in between.